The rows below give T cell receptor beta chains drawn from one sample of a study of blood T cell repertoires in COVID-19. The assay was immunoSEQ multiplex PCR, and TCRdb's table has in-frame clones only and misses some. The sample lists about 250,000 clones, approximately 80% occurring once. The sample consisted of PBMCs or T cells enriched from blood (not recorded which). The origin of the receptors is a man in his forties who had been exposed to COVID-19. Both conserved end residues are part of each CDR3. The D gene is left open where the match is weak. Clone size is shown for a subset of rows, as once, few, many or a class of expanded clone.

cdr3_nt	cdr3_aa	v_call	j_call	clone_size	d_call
TGTGCCAGCAGTCACCGGACAGGTCAAACCCATGGCTACACCTTC	CASSHRTGQTHGYTF	TRBV6-1	TRBJ1-2	.	TRBD1
TGTGCCACCAGCAGAGATCGAGGCCGGGACTCCTCATCCAATGAGCAGTTCTTC	CATSRDRGRDSSSNEQFF	TRBV15	TRBJ2-1	.	.
TGTGCCAGCAGTGCGTCGAGCCGGCAGGCCATTCAGTACTTC	CASSASSRQAIQYF	TRBV2	TRBJ2-4	.	.
TGTGCCAGCAGCTTGTTCGGGCGGGGCTACGAGCAGTACTTC	CASSLFGRGYEQYF	TRBV5-6	TRBJ2-7	.	.
TGCGCCAGCACGACACTGTACCAAGAGACCCAGTACTTC	CASTTLYQETQYF	TRBV5-1	TRBJ2-5	.	.
TGTGCCTGGAGAAGAACCTACACGGGACAGGGGTCCACAGATACGCAGTATTTT	CAWRRTYTGQGSTDTQYF	TRBV30	TRBJ2-3	.	TRBD1
TGCGCCAGCAGCTCTCAAGGCGGATCTAATGAAAAACTGTTTTTT	CASSSQGGSNEKLFF	TRBV5-1	TRBJ1-4	few	.
TGCAGCGTTCGGGGATACAATGAGCAGTTCTTC	CSVRGYNEQFF	TRBV29-1	TRBJ2-1	.	.
TGTGCCAGCAGCCCCATCGGGGGATTTGAGACCCAGTACTTC	CASSPIGGFETQYF	TRBV7-3	TRBJ2-5	.	.
TGTGCCTGGAGGTCAATAAGCGGGGCAGGGTCTAGCACAGATACGCAGTATTTT	CAWRSISGAGSSTDTQYF	TRBV30	TRBJ2-3	.	TRBD2
TGCACCAGCAGCCAATCTACCACCTACAATGAGCAGTTCTTC	CTSSQSTTYNEQFF	TRBV1	TRBJ2-1	once	.
TGTGCCAGCAGACTGAGCGGGAGGGCCTGGGAGACCCAGTACTTC	CASRLSGRAWETQYF	TRBV7-3	TRBJ2-5	.	TRBD2
TGTGCCATCAGTCCAGGGGGACGTTCCTACAATGAGCAGTTCTTC	CAISPGGRSYNEQFF	TRBV10-3	TRBJ2-1	.	TRBD1
TGTGCCAGCAGGCGGCTAGCCCGCAATGAGCAGTTCTTC	CASRRLARNEQFF	TRBV11-2	TRBJ2-1	.	.
TGTGCCAGCCAATTAAGGGGGACTAGCCCCCAAGAGACCCAGTACTTC	CASQLRGTSPQETQYF	TRBV19	TRBJ2-5	.	TRBD2
TGTGCCAGCAGTTTTTCAGGGCTCTACGAGCAGTACTTC	CASSFSGLYEQYF	TRBV27	TRBJ2-7	few	.
TGTGCCATCAGTTTCAGGGAAGGGGAAAAACTGTTTTTT	CAISFREGEKLFF	TRBV10-3	TRBJ1-4	once	.
TGTGCCAGCAGTCGGACTAGCGGGCAGCCCCAGCATTTT	CASSRTSGQPQHF	TRBV11-3	TRBJ1-5	.	.
TGTGCCAGCAGTATGACGGGTGAGCAGTACTTC	CASSMTGEQYF	TRBV2	TRBJ2-7	.	.
TGTGCCAGCAGCTCGCGGGGTTACACTGAAGCTTTCTTT	CASSSRGYTEAFF	TRBV7-6	TRBJ1-1	few	.
TGTGCCAGCAGTGACTCCCTAATGGGGGCATCCTCCTACAATGAGCAGTTCTTC	CASSDSLMGASSYNEQFF	TRBV6-4	TRBJ2-1	.	.
TGCAGCGTTGACCAGACAGGGACCGAGGCCTATGGCTACACCTTC	CSVDQTGTEAYGYTF	TRBV29-1	TRBJ1-2	once	TRBD1
TGCGCCAGCAGCCAATTTGGTGGGCCTAGCGGGATGGTGGGGCGGAATGAGCAGTTCTTC	CASSQFGGPSGMVGRNEQFF	TRBV4-1	TRBJ2-1	.	TRBD2
TGTGCCAGTAGTATTGCCGGGGGGGAGAGGGAGCAGTACTTC	CASSIAGGEREQYF	TRBV19	TRBJ2-7	.	TRBD2
TGTGCCAGCAGCCCAGGGACTAGCGGGAGGGCTGAGGAGACCCAGTACTTC	CASSPGTSGRAEETQYF	TRBV11-3	TRBJ2-5	.	TRBD2
TGTGCCTGGAGCGGGACCTACAATGAGCAGTTCTTC	CAWSGTYNEQFF	TRBV30	TRBJ2-1	.	.
TGTGCCAGCAGACAGAACGGTGAAGCTTTCTTT	CASRQNGEAFF	TRBV2	TRBJ1-1	.	.
TGTGCCAGCAAGGGACAGATGAATTCACCCCTCCACTTT	CASKGQMNSPLHF	TRBV2	TRBJ1-6	.	TRBD1
TGTGCCAGCAGTTACGGGGACATCGGGGTGAGCAATCAGCCCCAGCATTTT	CASSYGDIGVSNQPQHF	TRBV6-2/TRBV6-3	TRBJ1-5	.	.
TGTGCCTGGAGTGTACAGATCAATGAGCAGTTCTTC	CAWSVQINEQFF	TRBV30	TRBJ2-1	.	.
TGTGCCAGCAGCCCTTTGGCGGGGACAGGACACTCCTACGAGCAGTACTTC	CASSPLAGTGHSYEQYF	TRBV11-3	TRBJ2-7	.	TRBD1
TGTGCCAGCGAAACATTTAAGACAGGTTATGGAGAGACCCAGTACTTC	CASETFKTGYGETQYF	TRBV11-2	TRBJ2-5	.	.
TGTGCCAGCAGCTTAGGCCTGGCGGGCAGGGGGATGAAGACCCAGTACTTC	CASSLGLAGRGMKTQYF	TRBV7-9	TRBJ2-5	.	TRBD1
TGTGCCAGCAGTGAGGCGGGAGCACCAGAAGGTACGCAGTATTTT	CASSEAGAPEGTQYF	TRBV2	TRBJ2-3	.	TRBD2
TGCGCCAGCAGCTTGGGCGGACAGGGACTCTACGAGCAGTACTTC	CASSLGGQGLYEQYF	TRBV5-1	TRBJ2-7	.	TRBD1
TGTGCCAGCAGAGGTATACGGACAGAAGAGACCCAGTACTTC	CASRGIRTEETQYF	TRBV27	TRBJ2-5	.	.
TGTGCCAGCAGCCAAGTCGGCAGGGTTGGCTACACCTTC	CASSQVGRVGYTF	TRBV3-1/TRBV3-2	TRBJ1-2	.	.
TGTGCCAGTAGTACAGGAGCCTCGGGACTAGCTATAGATACGCAGTATTTT	CASSTGASGLAIDTQYF	TRBV19	TRBJ2-3	.	TRBD2
TGTGCCAGCAGTCGGACAGCGATCTATGGCTACACCTTC	CASSRTAIYGYTF	TRBV12-3/TRBV12-4	TRBJ1-2	.	.
TGTGCCACCTTATCAATAGCCAATGAGCAGTTCTTC	CATLSIANEQFF	TRBV10-3	TRBJ2-1	.	.
TGCGCCAGCAGCTTGGTGGCTCTCTTTGACACAGATACGCAGTATTTT	CASSLVALFDTDTQYF	TRBV5-1	TRBJ2-3	.	.